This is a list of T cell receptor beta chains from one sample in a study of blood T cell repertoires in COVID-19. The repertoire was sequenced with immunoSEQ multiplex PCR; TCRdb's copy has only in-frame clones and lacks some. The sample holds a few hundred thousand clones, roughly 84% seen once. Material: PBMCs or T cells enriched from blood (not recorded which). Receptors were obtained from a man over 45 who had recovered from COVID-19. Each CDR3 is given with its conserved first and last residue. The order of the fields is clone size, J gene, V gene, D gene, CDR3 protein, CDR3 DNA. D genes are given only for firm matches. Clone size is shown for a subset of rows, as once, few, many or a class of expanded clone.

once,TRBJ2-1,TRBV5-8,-,CASSFTSWVYNEQFF,TGTGCCAGCAGTTTCACTAGTTGGGTTTACAATGAGCAGTTCTTC
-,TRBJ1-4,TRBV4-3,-,CASSPSGFATNEKLFF,TGCGCCAGCAGCCCGTCAGGCTTTGCAACTAATGAAAAACTGTTTTTT
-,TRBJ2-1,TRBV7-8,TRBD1,CASSPTGIEQFF,TGTGCCAGCAGCCCGACAGGGATAGAGCAGTTCTTC
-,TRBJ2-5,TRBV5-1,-,CASSLGLTQYF,TGCGCCAGCAGCTTGGGGCTGACCCAGTACTTC
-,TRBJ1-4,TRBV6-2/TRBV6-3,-,CASSYPAANEKLFF,TGTGCCAGCAGTTACCCGGCGGCTAATGAAAAACTGTTTTTT
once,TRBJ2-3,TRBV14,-,CASSTGWGSTDTQYF,TGTGCCAGCAGCACGGGCTGGGGCAGCACAGATACGCAGTATTTT
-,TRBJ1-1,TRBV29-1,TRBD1,CSAWDRGGSNTEAFF,TGCAGCGCTTGGGACAGGGGGGGATCGAACACTGAAGCTTTCTTT
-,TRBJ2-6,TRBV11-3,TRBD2,CASSLEVGGSGANVLTF,TGTGCCAGCAGCTTAGAGGTGGGAGGGTCAGGGGCCAACGTCCTGACTTTC
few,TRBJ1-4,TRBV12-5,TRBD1,CASVPDRGEKLFF,TGTGCTAGTGTCCCGGACAGGGGTGAAAAACTGTTTTTT
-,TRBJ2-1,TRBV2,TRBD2,CASSERRGGYNEQFF,TGTGCCAGCAGTGAAAGGCGGGGGGGTTACAATGAGCAGTTCTTC
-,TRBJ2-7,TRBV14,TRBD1,CASSPGTGDYEQYF,TGTGCCAGCAGCCCCGGGACAGGGGACTACGAGCAGTACTTC
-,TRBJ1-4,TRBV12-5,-,CASGSTLGGEVEEKLFF,TGTGCTAGTGGTTCGACCTTAGGTGGGGAGGTGGAAGAAAAACTGTTTTTT
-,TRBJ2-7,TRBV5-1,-,CASSQLDRNEQYF,TGCGCCAGCAGCCAACTCGACAGGAACGAGCAGTACTTC
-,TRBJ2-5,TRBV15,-,CATSRDYGTQYF,TGTGCCACCAGCAGAGATTACGGGACCCAGTACTTC
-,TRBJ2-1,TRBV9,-,CASSVVAQGFDEQFF,TGTGCCAGCAGCGTAGTGGCACAGGGTTTTGATGAGCAGTTCTTC
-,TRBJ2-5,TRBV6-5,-,CASRKWAGNQETQYF,TGTGCCAGCAGGAAGTGGGCAGGCAACCAAGAGACCCAGTACTTC
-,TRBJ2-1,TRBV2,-,CASSDRSSYNEQFF,TGTGCCAGCAGTGACCGGAGCTCCTACAATGAGCAGTTCTTC
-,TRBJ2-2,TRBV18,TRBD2,CASSPEFGGLNTGELFF,TGTGCCAGCTCACCAGAGTTCGGGGGGTTGAACACCGGGGAGCTGTTTTTT
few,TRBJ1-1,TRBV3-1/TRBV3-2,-,CASIGVRSTEAFF,TGTGCCAGCATCGGGGTCAGAAGCACTGAAGCTTTCTTT
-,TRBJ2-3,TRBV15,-,CATSARYWGGGESDTQYF,TGTGCCACCAGCGCTCGTTACTGGGGCGGGGGCGAGTCAGATACGCAGTATTTT
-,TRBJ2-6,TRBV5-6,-,CASLLSGANVLTF,TGTGCCAGCCTGCTATCTGGGGCCAACGTCCTGACTTTC
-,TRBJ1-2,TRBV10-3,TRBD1,CAITGQGADYGYTF,TGTGCCATCACCGGACAGGGGGCCGACTATGGCTACACCTTC
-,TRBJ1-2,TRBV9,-,CASSQGSPGYGYTF,TGTGCCAGCAGCCAGGGGAGTCCGGGCTATGGCTACACCTTC
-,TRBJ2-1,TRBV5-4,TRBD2,CASSLGGGSYNEQFF,TGTGCCAGCAGCTTGGGGGGAGGGTCCTACAATGAGCAGTTCTTC
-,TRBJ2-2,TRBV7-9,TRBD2,CASSYGGGTGELFF,TGTGCCAGCAGCTACGGCGGGGGCACCGGGGAGCTGTTTTTT
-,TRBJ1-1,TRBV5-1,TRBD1,CASSSPAGGLNTEAFF,TGCGCCAGCAGCTCCCCAGCAGGGGGCTTGAACACTGAAGCTTTCTTT
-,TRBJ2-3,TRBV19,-,CASSSLPRDTQYF,TGTGCCAGTAGTTCCCTCCCCAGGGATACGCAGTATTTT
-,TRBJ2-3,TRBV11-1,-,CASSFRRRVGTDTQYF,TGTGCCAGCAGCTTCCGCCGGCGGGTCGGAACAGATACGCAGTATTTT